This passage covers 12 T cell receptor beta chains from one sample sequenced in a study of blood T cell repertoires in COVID-19. Clones were sequenced by immunoSEQ multiplex PCR, and TCRdb holds only the in-frame ones, with some missing. There are about 270,000 clones in the sample; approximately 86% occur only once, and 8.5% to 9% lies in the top ten. The sequencing input was peripheral blood. Receptor source: a man between 40 and 49 years old with active or convalescent COVID-19.

The V call is TRBV11-2, the J call TRBJ1-3, with unresolved D. CDR1 and CDR2 from the germline V gene are SGHAT and FQNNGV. V was pared by 7 bases and J by 0 bases, with 13 bases between. The CDR3 runs 15 residues. For the CDR3, the DNA is TGTGCCAGCACCCTGGACTCCTACTCTGGAAACACCATATATTTT. Its protein is CASTLDSYSGNTIYF.

The V gene is TRBV29-1, the J gene TRBJ2-1; tentatively, D is TRBD1 (6 bases). In germline, CDR1 is SQVTM, CDR2 ANQGSEA. Trimming stripped 4 bases from V and 8 bases from J, with 18 bases between. The CDR3 runs to 14 residues. This CDR3 reads CSVAIEQGWDEQFF. Here the CDR3 DNA reads TGCAGCGTTGCCATCGAACAGGGTTGGGATGAGCAGTTCTTC.

V and J are TRBV11-2 and TRBJ1-4; D is uncertain. V was pared by 5 bases and J by 4 bases, with 14 bases between. The CDR3 spans 15 residues. Germline CDR1 SGHAT, CDR2 FQNNGV. Here the CDR3 DNA reads TGTGCCAGCAGCCGGACGGAGGCTGATAATGAAAAACTGTTTTTT. It yields the protein CASSRTEADNEKLFF.

This sequence joins TRBV28 and TRBJ2-5; 8 bases map to TRBD2. V trimming: 7 bases; J trimming: 4 bases; junction bases outside the gene matches: 11. CDR1 is MDHEN, CDR2 SYDVKM, per germline. This CDR3 is 15 amino acids long. The CDR3 is CASTPGRGATETQYF. The CDR3 nucleotides read TGTGCCAGCACTCCAGGGCGGGGGGCCACAGAGACCCAGTACTTC.

This chain joins TRBV6-2 or TRBV6-3 and TRBJ2-3; the match to TRBD2 covers 11 bases. The CDR3 covers 16 residues. V lost 5 bases, J lost 2 bases, and 6 bases stayed unmatched. CDR1 and CDR2 (germline): MNHEY, SVGEGT. Written as DNA, the CDR3 is TGTGCCAGCAGTACCGGGACTAGCGGATTCACAGATACGCAGTATTTT. Translated: CASSTGTSGFTDTQYF.

The rearrangement joins TRBV28 to TRBJ2-7; no firm D call. CDR3 length: 13 amino acids. The ends were cut back, 5 bases at V and 5 bases at J, with 13 bases in the middle. CDR1 and CDR2 (germline): MDHEN, SYDVKM. Written as DNA, the CDR3 is TGTGCCAGCAGTCTCACCTTACGAGACGAGCAGTACTTC. This encodes CASSLTLRDEQYF.

The rearrangement joins TRBV11-2 to TRBJ1-1; D may be TRBD1 (5 bases). Trimming removed 5 bases from V and 3 bases from J, with 7 bases in between. Looked up from germline, CDR1 is SGHAT and CDR2 is FQNNGV. This CDR3 spans 12 amino acids. The CDR3 loop is CASSRRDTEAFF. CDR3 nucleotides: TGTGCCAGCAGCCGCAGGGACACTGAAGCTTTCTTT.

The chain has TRBV29-1 and TRBJ2-3; TRBD2 aligns across 7 bases. This CDR3 region has 15 residues. Trimming took 8 bases from V and 2 from J; bases not matched to a gene: 13. Germline CDR1 SQVTM, CDR2 ANQGSEA. The CDR3 here is CSTLRSGTDTDTQYF. The CDR3 DNA is TGCAGCACCTTAAGGAGCGGGACGGACACAGATACGCAGTATTTT.

V and J are TRBV11-2 and TRBJ2-5; the D gene is possibly TRBD2 (6 bases). This CDR3 is built from 14 residues. Per germline, CDR1 SGHAT and CDR2 FQNNGV. The V end was cut by 8 bases, the J end by 3 bases, with 16 bases between. CDR3 in amino acids: CASLPGGLEETQYF. Written as DNA, the CDR3 is TGTGCCAGCTTGCCTGGGGGGTTGGAAGAGACCCAGTACTTC.

The rearrangement joins TRBV10-3 to TRBJ2-1, with 8 bases matching TRBD1. Germline CDR1 is ENHRY and CDR2 is SYGVKD. The length of the CDR3 is 16 residues. The junction had 5 bases not matched to a gene; V was cut back by 3 bases and J by 1 base. The CDR3 region is CAISEVGQGSYNEQFF. Here the CDR3 DNA reads TGTGCCATCAGTGAAGTAGGACAGGGATCCTACAATGAGCAGTTCTTC.

This clone was counted once. This chain joins TRBV15 and TRBJ1-2, with 9 nucleotides matching TRBD1. The germline V gene encodes CDR1 LNHNV and CDR2 YYDKDF (reference sequence). This CDR3 is built from 15 residues. J gave up 8 bases and V 0 bases, and 7 bases lay outside the gene matches. In nucleotides, the CDR3 is TGTGCCACCAGCAGAGATACGGGACAGGGAAGAGGCTACACCTTC. Protein product: CATSRDTGQGRGYTF.

The table lists this clone with a count of one. V gene TRBV30 combines with J gene TRBJ1-6; TRBD1 agrees at 8 bases. This CDR3 region has 13 residues. Per the germline V gene, CDR1 is GTSNPN and CDR2 is SVGIG (reference sequence). DNA of the CDR3: TGTGCTTCAGCCGGACAGGGTCGTTCACCCCTCCACTTT. Translated, it gives CASAGQGRSPLHF.